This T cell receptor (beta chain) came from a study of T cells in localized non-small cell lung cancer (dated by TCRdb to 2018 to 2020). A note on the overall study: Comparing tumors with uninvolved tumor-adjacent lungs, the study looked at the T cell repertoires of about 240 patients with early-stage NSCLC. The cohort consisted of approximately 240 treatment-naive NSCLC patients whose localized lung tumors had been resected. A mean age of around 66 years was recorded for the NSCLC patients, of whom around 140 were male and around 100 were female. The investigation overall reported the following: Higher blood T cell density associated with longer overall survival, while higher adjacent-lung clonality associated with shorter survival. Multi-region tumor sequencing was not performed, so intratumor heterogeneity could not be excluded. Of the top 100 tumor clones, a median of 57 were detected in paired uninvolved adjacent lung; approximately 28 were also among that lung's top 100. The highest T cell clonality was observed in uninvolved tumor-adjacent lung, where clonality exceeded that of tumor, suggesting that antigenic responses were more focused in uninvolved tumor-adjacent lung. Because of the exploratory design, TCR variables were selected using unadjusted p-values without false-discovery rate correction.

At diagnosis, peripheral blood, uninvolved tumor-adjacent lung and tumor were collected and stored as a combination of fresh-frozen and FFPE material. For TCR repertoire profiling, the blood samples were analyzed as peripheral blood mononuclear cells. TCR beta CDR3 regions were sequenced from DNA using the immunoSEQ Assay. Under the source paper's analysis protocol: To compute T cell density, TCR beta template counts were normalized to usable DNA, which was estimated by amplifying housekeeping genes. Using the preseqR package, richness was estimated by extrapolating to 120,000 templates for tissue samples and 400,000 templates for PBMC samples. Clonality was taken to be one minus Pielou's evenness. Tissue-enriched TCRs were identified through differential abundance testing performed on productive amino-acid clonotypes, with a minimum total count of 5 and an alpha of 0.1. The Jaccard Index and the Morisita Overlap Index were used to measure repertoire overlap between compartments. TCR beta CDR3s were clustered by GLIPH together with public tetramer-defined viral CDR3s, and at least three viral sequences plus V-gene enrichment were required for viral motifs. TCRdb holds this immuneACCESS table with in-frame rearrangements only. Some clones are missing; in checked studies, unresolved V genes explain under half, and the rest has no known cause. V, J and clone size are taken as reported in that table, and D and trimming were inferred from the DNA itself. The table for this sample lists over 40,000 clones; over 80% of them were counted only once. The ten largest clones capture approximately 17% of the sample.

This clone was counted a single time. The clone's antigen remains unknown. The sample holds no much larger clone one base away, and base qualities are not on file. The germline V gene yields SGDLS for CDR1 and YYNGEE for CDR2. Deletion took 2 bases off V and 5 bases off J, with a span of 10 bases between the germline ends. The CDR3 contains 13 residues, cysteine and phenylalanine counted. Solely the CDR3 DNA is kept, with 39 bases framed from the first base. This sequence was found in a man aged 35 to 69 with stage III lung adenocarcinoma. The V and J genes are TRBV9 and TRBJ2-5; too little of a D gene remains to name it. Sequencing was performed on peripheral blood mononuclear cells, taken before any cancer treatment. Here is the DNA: TGTGCCAGCAGCGTTGATAGAATGGAGACCCAGTACTTC. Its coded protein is CASSVDRMETQYF.